This T cell receptor beta chain came from a study of immune evolution from preneoplasia to lung adenocarcinoma (dated by TCRdb to the early 2020s). With regard to the full study: HLA loss of heterozygosity was found in approximately 7% of AIS, around 15% of MIA and about a third of ADC lesions, and in no AAH lesions. A total of roughly 51 patients with pulmonary nodules who underwent surgical resection were included in the overall cohort. The sample size was set by how many specimens were available, not by a prior power calculation. Immune contexture across lung adenocarcinoma precursors and invasive adenocarcinoma was profiled using immune gene expression, TCR sequencing and multiplex immunofluorescence. Class I HLA alleles were inferred from exome data with POLYSOLVER, and allele-specific HLA loss was detected with LOHHLA. According to the study, roughly 100 samples were used for TCR sequencing. The TCR sequencing data were obtained from 51 patients. Resected precursor lesions (AAH, AIS, MIA) and invasive adenocarcinomas were each compared against paired morphologically normal lung tissue. The immune data were integrated with whole exome sequencing and methylation data obtained from the same cohort of nodules. Broader findings and caveats from the paper: T cell clonality was highest in KRAS-mutant nodules compared with EGFR-mutant or double wild-type lesions. Normal lung had the highest top T cell clone frequencies, which appeared to decline progressively from AAH through AIS, MIA and invasive adenocarcinoma. Because all patients were from Japan and China, applicability to Western populations was uncertain. The findings rested on association rather than direct causation, and larger cohorts with long-term follow-up and longitudinal biopsies were considered necessary. Normal lung showed the highest clonality, whereas later-stage lesions appeared to have higher T cell density and diversity but lower clonality.

Patients underwent resection in Japan or China between about 2013 and 2017. Two lung cancer pathologists independently confirmed the histologic diagnosis of each case on H&E slides. Macro-dissection after pathologic assessment enriched premalignant or tumor cells for nucleic acid extraction. FFPE tissue was used for DNA isolation with the AllPrep DNA/RNA FFPE Kit. TCR beta CDR3 regions were sequenced from DNA using the immunoSEQ hsTCRbeta Kit. As for how the authors treated the data: TCR sequencing data were analysed with the ImmunoSEQ Analyzer. T cell clonality was defined as 1 minus Pielou's evenness computed on productive rearrangements. T cell diversity was measured with the inverse Simpson index on productive templates. T cell density was defined as TCR beta template counts normalized to usable DNA, with usable DNA estimated by amplification and sequencing of housekeeping genes. Two-sided Kruskal-Wallis tests were used to compare TCR metrics between histologic stages. This is the immuneACCESS table as TCRdb keeps it, with only in-frame sequences that have V and J called. A part of the clones is gone; compared with another copy, unresolved V genes explain less than half, and the rest is unexplained. The DNA gave D and trimming, while V, J and clone size come from that table. This sample has around 5,600 clones in its table, and approximately 83% of those were observed once. Of the sample, 3% to 3.5% falls within the top ten clones.

The CDR3 starts with the cysteine, ends with the phenylalanine, and has 18 residues. Only the CDR3 portion is preserved as DNA: 54 bases, with reading frame beginning at the first base. V has 2 bases trimmed and J has 3 bases trimmed; junction bases matching no gene number 13. Sequences MGHRA (CDR1) and YSYEKL (CDR2) are obtained from the germline V gene. In regard to this clone: Its antigen is not yet known. Base-call qualities are not available, and no considerably larger clone is one nucleotide away.

This TCR came from a person aged 45-69 years with lung adenocarcinoma. The sample was FFPE invasive lung adenocarcinoma tissue. The cell subset or site label, read with the paper, signifies: frankly invasive lung adenocarcinoma (ADC). The sequence links TRBV4-1 to TRBJ2-3, and TRBD2 matches 8 of the central bases. The DNA sequence is given as TGCGCCAGCAGCCAAACATCCGGGGGTTCGGGGGGGACAGATACGCAGTATTTT. Translated, this gives CASSQTSGGSGGTDTQYF.